These 17 T cell receptor beta chains were all obtained from the same sample, sequenced in a study of control samples from healthy donors and cancer patients. The method was immunoSEQ multiplex PCR; TCRdb's version includes in-frame clones alone and lacks a portion of them. Of about 71,000 clones listed, about 90% are singletons. The sequenced sample was PBMCs. The receptors originated from a man between 60 and 70 years old with lung cancer.

The chain has TRBV14 and TRBJ1-1; tentative D call: TRBD1 (6 bases). This CDR3 contains 17 residues. The germline V and J ends were trimmed by 0 bases and 5 bases, with 19 bases remaining between them. CDR1 and CDR2 from the germline V gene are SGHDN and FVKESK. CDR3 sequence reads: CASSQDKWNRVLTEAFF. The CDR3 nucleotides read TGTGCCAGCAGCCAAGATAAGTGGAACAGGGTTTTGACTGAAGCTTTCTTT.

The CDR3 sequence is CASSLDFKWGTSYNEQFF. CDR3 nucleotide sequence: TGTGCCAGCAGCTTGGATTTTAAGTGGGGGACTTCCTACAATGAGCAGTTCTTC. V and J are TRBV5-8 and TRBJ2-1, with a possible D match to TRBD2 (6 bases). V lost 0 bases, J lost 1 base, and 17 bases lay in between. This CDR3 spans 18 amino acids. The V gene's germline CDR1 is SGHTS and CDR2 YDEGEE. Using reference TRBV5-8 and TRBJ2-1 for the parts outside the CDR3, the full variable domain is EAGVTQSPTHLIKTRGQQATLRCSPISGHTSVYWYQQALGLGLQFLLWYDEGEERNRGNFPPRFSGRQFPNYSSELNVNALELEDSALYLCASSLDFKWGTSYNEQFFGPGTRLTVL.

V usage is TRBV5-1 and J usage is TRBJ2-2; tentatively, D is TRBD1 or TRBD2 (6 bases each). Trimming took off 5 bases at V and 1 base at J, with 18 bases between the two ends. The CDR3 extends over 17 amino acids. CDR1 and CDR2 (germline): SGHRS, YFSETQ. CDR3 sequence (DNA): TGCGCCAGCAGGCCGATCTCCGGAGGGGGGAACACCGGGGAGCTGTTTTTT. Encoded protein: CASRPISGGGNTGELFF.

The chain links TRBV5-6 to TRBJ1-4; the D is unclear. The CDR3 runs 14 residues. Looked up from germline, CDR1 is SGHDT and CDR2 is YYEEEE. Trimming pared 0 bases from V and 5 bases from J, leaving 8 bases between. The CDR3 here is CASSLGVGNEKLFF. CDR3 DNA: TGTGCCAGCAGCTTGGGGGTTGGGAATGAAAAACTGTTTTTT.

The V and J genes are TRBV7-2 and TRBJ2-7, with 10 positions matching TRBD1. Germline CDR1 SGHTA, CDR2 FQGNSA. The CDR3 covers 14 residues. Trimming at V came to 6 bases and at J to 2 bases, leaving 4 bases not matched to a gene. The CDR3 sequence is CASSQDRGPYEQYV. The CDR3 nucleotides read TGTGCCAGCAGTCAAGACAGGGGGCCCTACGAGCAGTACGTC.

The rearrangement joins TRBV24-1 to TRBJ2-3; 14 nucleotides line up with TRBD2. The CDR3 consists of 18 residues. CDR1 KGHDR and CDR2 SFDVKD come from the germline V gene. The ends lost 4 bases at V and 0 bases at J; junction bases unmatched: 5. CDR3 sequence reads: CATSDPGTSGGSTDTQYF. The CDR3 DNA is TGTGCCACCAGTGACCCCGGGACTAGCGGGGGTAGCACAGATACGCAGTATTTT.

The CDR3 DNA follows: TGTGCCAGCAGCTTTTCCGGGAATGGCTACACCTTC. Protein sequence: CASSFSGNGYTF. The chain employs TRBV5-8 and TRBJ1-2; D is undetermined. Per the germline V gene, CDR1 is SGHTS and CDR2 is YDEGEE. The CDR3 sequence is 12 residues long. Between the trimmed V and J ends, which lost 2 bases and 6 bases, there was a span of 8 bases.

This chain connects TRBV11-2 to TRBJ1-4; TRBD1 matches 8 bases. CDR3 length: 15 amino acids. V dropped 4 bases and J dropped 7; count of bases not matched to a gene: 8. Germline lookup yields CDR1 SGHAT and CDR2 FQNNGV. CDR3 region: CASSSRQGWGEKLFF. In DNA form, the CDR3 reads TGTGCCAGCAGCTCCAGACAGGGGTGGGGTGAAAAACTGTTTTTT.

This clone appeared once. This chain joins TRBV18 and TRBJ2-3, with 12 positions matching TRBD2. Germline CDR1 reads KGHSH; CDR2 reads LQKENI. V was pared by 7 bases and J by 6 bases, with 5 bases of the junction left unmatched. The length of the CDR3 is 14 residues. The CDR3 DNA follows: TGTGCCAGCTTCCTAGCGGGGGGGCCTGATACGCAGTATTTT. It encodes CASFLAGGPDTQYF.

The V and J genes are TRBV13 and TRBJ2-7, with D uncertain. This CDR3 comprises 11 residues. V was trimmed by 4 bases and J by 4 bases, leaving 5 bases between them. Germline V gene data show CDR1 as PRHDT and CDR2 as FYEKMQ (reference sequence). CDR3 residues: CASSSRYEQYF. CDR3 DNA sequence: TGTGCCAGCAGCTCCCGGTACGAGCAGTACTTC.

This clone was recorded only once. DNA for the CDR3: TGTGCCAGCAGCCTCAGAGGTTCTCTTCAGGACACTGAAGCTTTCTTT. Translating it yields CASSLRGSLQDTEAFF. The chain combines TRBV7-6 with TRBJ1-1; no clear D gene. The germline gives CDR1 SGHVS, CDR2 FNYEAQ. The V end lost 5 bases, the J end lost 3 bases, and 19 bases lay between the germline ends. The CDR3 totals 16 residues.

The V call is TRBV5-1, the J call TRBJ1-1; D might be TRBD1 (5 bases). The CDR3 contains 14 residues. With 3 bases removed from V and 1 base from J, the gap between germline ends came to 10 bases. The germline CDR1 and CDR2 sequences are SGHRS and YFSETQ. Written as DNA, the CDR3 is TGCGCCAGCAGCTCCCAGGGAGGGAACACTGAAGCTTTCTTT. This encodes CASSSQGGNTEAFF.

The gene calls are TRBV5-6 and TRBJ2-7; either TRBD1 or TRBD2 may fit D (5 bases each). V lost 1 base, J lost 4 bases, and 15 bases lay in between. CDR3 size: 15 residues. CDR1 and CDR2 from the germline V gene are SGHDT and YYEEEE. CDR3 coding DNA: TGTGCCAGCAGCTTGAAGCGGCAGGGAAGGTACGAGCAGTACGTC. Encoded protein: CASSLKRQGRYEQYV.

V is TRBV6-5 and J is TRBJ1-1; D gene uncertain. The CDR3 has 12 amino acids. Per germline, CDR1 MNHEY and CDR2 SVGAGI. The germline V and J ends were trimmed by 6 bases and 6 bases, with 11 bases remaining between them. The CDR3 sequence: CASRHGRSEAFF. The CDR3 DNA is TGTGCCAGCAGACACGGACGGTCTGAAGCTTTCTTT.

CDR3 in amino acids: CASSSLAGENTGELFF. The CDR3 region has the DNA TGTGCCAGCAGCTCACTAGCGGGGGAGAACACCGGGGAGCTGTTTTTT. The chain recombines TRBV5-5 with TRBJ2-2; 11 nucleotides align to TRBD2. CDR1 and CDR2 (germline): SGHKS, YYEKEE (reference sequence). Trimming removed 3 bases from V and 1 base from J; junction bases left unmatched: 2. This CDR3 has 16 residues.

The chain links TRBV10-3 to TRBJ2-3; D ambiguous. The CDR3 runs to 12 residues. Trimming stripped 3 bases from V and 4 bases from J, with 5 bases between. The germline gives CDR1 ENHRY, CDR2 SYGVKD. CDR3: CAISDVSDTQYF. DNA of the CDR3: TGTGCCATCAGTGATGTTTCAGATACGCAGTATTTT.

V gene TRBV5-4 combines with J gene TRBJ1-2; 9 positions agree with TRBD1. The CDR3 consists of 14 residues. Looked up from germline, CDR1 is SGHNT and CDR2 is YYREEE (reference sequence). The trim removed 4 bases at V and 8 bases at J, leaving 9 bases unmatched. The DNA of the CDR3 is TGTGCCAGCAGCGCAGGGACAGGGAATTTAGGCTACACCTTC. Translated, it gives CASSAGTGNLGYTF.